Presented here are 32 T cell receptor beta chains from one specimen sequenced in a study of cytomegalovirus exposure and HLA in healthy donors. Vbeta (60) and Jbeta (13) primers were used in the PCR. Here immunoSEQ multiplex PCR was the method, and the copy in TCRdb shows in-frame clones only, minus some. The data show around 140,000 clones, with about 10% seen just once and more than 6.5% held by the top ten. The sequenced sample consisted of PBMCs. The origin of the receptors is a woman in her 40s in good health and CMV-seropositive.

The CDR3 region has the DNA TGTGCCAGCAGCTCGGGACAGGGGCATGGCTACACCTTC. This gives the protein CASSSGQGHGYTF. The chain has TRBV7-6 and TRBJ1-2; TRBD1 agrees at 10 bases. J gave up 6 bases and V 4 bases, and 2 bases lay outside the gene matches. Germline V gene sequence: CDR1 SGHVS, CDR2 FNYEAQ. The CDR3 consists of 13 residues.

This clone was seen more than once but under ten times. The rearrangement links TRBV14 to TRBJ2-2, with 8 positions matching TRBD1. Per the germline V gene, CDR1 is SGHDN and CDR2 is FVKESK. V was pared by 3 bases and J by 4 bases, with 7 bases of the junction left unmatched. This CDR3 spans 16 amino acids. The DNA of the CDR3 is TGTGCCAGCAGCCAGCGGACAGGGTGGGGCACCGGGGAGCTGTTTTTT. It encodes CASSQRTGWGTGELFF.

This clone has only a few counts. This chain uses TRBV6-4 with TRBJ2-2; D remains unclear. CDR1 MRHNA and CDR2 SNTAGT come from the germline V gene. The V gene lost 5 bases and the J gene lost 0 bases, with 4 bases spanning the gap. The CDR3 sequence is 13 residues long. CDR3 coding DNA: TGTGCCAGCAGTTTCGCGAACACCGGGGAGCTGTTTTTT. Its translation is CASSFANTGELFF.

This clone has only a few counts. The chain recombines TRBV29-1 with TRBJ2-4; D perhaps matches TRBD2 (6 bases). CDR3 length: 12 amino acids. Germline V gene data show CDR1 as SQVTM and CDR2 as ANQGSEA. V was cut by 2 bases and J by 11 bases, with 13 bases left in between. The CDR3 sequence is CSVEIGGGVQYF. The CDR3 coding sequence is TGCAGCGTTGAAATCGGGGGTGGAGTTCAGTACTTC.

The sample holds many counts of this clone. The chain carries TRBV5-6 and TRBJ1-1; 9 bases are shared with TRBD1. V lost 4 bases to trimming and J lost 7 bases; unmatched junction nucleotides: 8. Germline V gene lookup returns CDR1 SGHDT and CDR2 YYEEEE. The CDR3 extends over 14 amino acids. CDR3 region: CASSTGQGRGEAFF. The DNA of the CDR3 is TGTGCCAGCAGCACCGGACAGGGGAGGGGTGAAGCTTTCTTT.

The V gene is TRBV2, the J gene TRBJ2-1, with 13 bases matching TRBD2. V shed 2 bases and J 4 bases; nucleotides not matched to a gene: 2. This CDR3 contains 16 residues. The V gene's germline CDR1 is SNHLY and CDR2 FYNNEI. The CDR3 DNA is TGTGCCAGCAGTGAAACGGGACTAGCGGGGTACAATGAGCAGTTCTTC. Protein: CASSETGLAGYNEQFF.

This clone was counted only a few times. This chain joins TRBV29-1 and TRBJ2-3, with a weak D call TRBD2 (5 bases). V lost 4 bases and J 3 bases, leaving 17 bases between the germline ends. The CDR3 spans 15 residues. Germline V gene data show CDR1 as SQVTM and CDR2 as ANQGSEA. Written as DNA, the CDR3 is TGCAGCGTTGCTAAGGAGCTAGCTGGTACAGATACGCAGTATTTT. Encoded protein: CSVAKELAGTDTQYF.

CDR3: CASSPDGAGVQETQYF. CDR3 nucleotide sequence: TGTGCCAGCAGCCCTGACGGCGCGGGAGTCCAAGAGACCCAGTACTTC. The chain couples TRBV7-8 to TRBJ2-5; the match to TRBD2 covers 7 bases. The CDR3 has 16 amino acids. J lost 1 base, V lost 5 bases, and 10 bases had no gene match. CDR1 SGHVS and CDR2 FQNEAQ come from the germline V gene.

V is TRBV18 and J is TRBJ1-1; D gene ambiguous. V was cut by 3 bases and J by 0 bases, with 17 bases left in between. The CDR3 runs 17 residues. CDR1 and CDR2 from the germline V gene are KGHSH and LQKENI. The DNA of the CDR3 is TGTGCCAGCTCACCTTTTAGCTCAAGCCTGCTGAACACTGAAGCTTTCTTT. As protein: CASSPFSSSLLNTEAFF.

The V call is TRBV19, the J call TRBJ2-7; TRBD1 aligns across 7 bases. Per germline, CDR1 LNHDA and CDR2 SQIVND (reference sequence). The CDR3 is 15 amino acids. V was clipped by 5 bases and J by 6 bases; unmatched bases: 13. CDR3 protein: CASSSRQGFSGEQYF. In DNA form, the CDR3 reads TGTGCCAGTAGTTCGCGACAGGGTTTTTCGGGCGAGCAGTACTTC.

This chain joins TRBV30 and TRBJ2-1; 15 positions agree with TRBD2. Looked up from germline, CDR1 is GTSNPN and CDR2 is SVGIG (reference sequence). This CDR3 spans 14 amino acids. V lost 5 bases to trimming and J lost 9 bases; unmatched junction nucleotides: 5. CDR3 DNA: TGTGCCTGGTTTGGACTAGCGGGGGGGCCTGAGCAGTTCTTC. Residues: CAWFGLAGGPEQFF.

The V gene is TRBV11-1, the J gene TRBJ2-1, with 7 positions matching TRBD1. The V gene end was trimmed by 4 bases and the J gene end by 7 bases; junction bases not matched to a gene: 4. There are 13 residues in the CDR3. Germline V gene data show CDR1 as SGHAT and CDR2 as FQDESV (reference sequence). The CDR3 coding sequence is TGTGCCAGCAGCTCGAGGGGGCAGAATGAGCAGTTCTTC. Its translation: CASSSRGQNEQFF.

This chain joins TRBV10-3 and TRBJ1-1; no clear D gene. Germline V lookup: CDR1 ENHRY, CDR2 SYGVKD. CDR3 size: 14 residues. The V end was cut by 4 bases, the J end by 0 bases, with 9 bases between. The CDR3 DNA sequence: TGTGCCATCAGTGGTCTCGGGATGAACACTGAAGCTTTCTTT. This encodes CAISGLGMNTEAFF.

The rearrangement uses TRBV27 and TRBJ2-7, with 7 bases identical to TRBD1. Per germline, CDR1 MNHEY and CDR2 SMNVEV (reference sequence). CDR3 size: 17 residues. The ends lost 0 bases at V and 6 bases at J; junction bases unmatched: 14. The CDR3 DNA reads as TGTGCCAGCAGTTTATCGGCGACAGGGATGCGCTTCGGCGAGCAGTACTTC. Its translation: CASSLSATGMRFGEQYF.

The chain recombines TRBV4-1 with TRBJ1-6, with 8 nucleotides matching TRBD1. The V gene end was trimmed by 3 bases and the J gene end by 8 bases; junction bases not matched to a gene: 6. The CDR3 extends over 15 amino acids. CDR1 is MGHRA, CDR2 YSYEKL, per germline. The CDR3 nucleotides are TGCGCCAGCAGCCAGGGCGGACAGGGCTATTCACCCCTCCACTTT. This encodes CASSQGGQGYSPLHF.

This clone was counted between two and nine times. The genes are TRBV7-8 and TRBJ1-5; unclear D gene. Trimming left V 5 bases short and J 6 bases short, with 17 bases between. The CDR3 consists of 15 residues. Looked up from germline, CDR1 is SGHVS and CDR2 is FQNEAQ. DNA for the CDR3: TGTGCCAGCAGCCCGGGCGCGGGTATCCCTCAGCCCCAGCATTTT. Translated, it gives CASSPGAGIPQPQHF.

The V and J genes are TRBV6-1 and TRBJ1-5, with D perhaps TRBD1 (6 bases). The V gene lost 2 bases and the J gene lost 4 bases, with 21 bases spanning the gap. This CDR3 spans 18 amino acids. CDR1 is MNHNS, CDR2 SASEGT, per germline. CDR3 nucleotide sequence: TGTGCCAGCAGTGAATTGGTGGGGGCAGGGTGGGGAAATCAGCCCCAGCATTTT. Protein sequence: CASSELVGAGWGNQPQHF.

This clone was seen more than once but under ten times. The chain has TRBV5-4 and TRBJ2-2, with TRBD2 matching over 7 bases. Trimming at V came to 4 bases and at J to 6 bases, leaving 6 bases not matched to a gene. This CDR3 has 14 amino acids. CDR1 is SGHNT and CDR2 is YYREEE in the germline V gene (reference sequence). CDR3 sequence reads: CASSRTRGAGELFF. CDR3 bases: TGTGCCAGCAGCCGGACTAGAGGGGCCGGGGAGCTGTTTTTT.

This clone turned up a few times. The V and J genes are TRBV19 and TRBJ2-5, with 7 bases matching TRBD1. This CDR3 has 15 amino acids. V lost 8 bases to trimming and J lost 2 bases; unmatched junction nucleotides: 11. CDR1 LNHDA and CDR2 SQIVND come from the germline V gene (reference sequence). The CDR3 coding sequence is TGTGCCAGTCAGACAGGGAGTCCCCCACAAGAGACCCAGTACTTC. Amino acids: CASQTGSPPQETQYF.

This clone was detected only a few times. The J gene is TRBJ1-1, the V gene TRBV6-5; 9 bases agree with TRBD1. V was pared by 6 bases and J by 5 bases, with 7 bases of the junction left unmatched. The CDR3 is 14 amino acids. CDR1 is MNHEY and CDR2 is SVGAGI in the germline V gene. The CDR3, as DNA: TGTGCCAGCAGACCCAGGACAGGGGTTACTGAAGCTTTCTTT. Translating gives CASRPRTGVTEAFF.

The V and J genes are TRBV2 and TRBJ2-5, with 8 bases aligning to TRBD2. This CDR3 is built from 17 residues. The germline gives CDR1 SNHLY, CDR2 FYNNEI. The V and J ends lost 1 base and 5 bases, in that order; junction bases with no gene match: 12. This chain's CDR3 is CASSEGVAGSLGETQYF. The CDR3 nucleotides are TGTGCCAGCAGTGAAGGCGTAGCGGGGTCTTTGGGGGAGACCCAGTACTTC.

The table lists this clone with a few counts. The chain links TRBV10-1 to TRBJ1-2; D is ambiguous. The length of the CDR3 is 15 residues. Germline V gene sequence: CDR1 WNHNN, CDR2 SYGVQD (reference sequence). V gave up 8 bases and J gave up 4 bases, with 20 bases separating them. The CDR3 DNA sequence: TGCGCCAGCCATCATAACCTCAGGTACCCCTATGGCTACACCTTC. Protein product: CASHHNLRYPYGYTF.

This clone was counted only a few times. J is TRBJ2-7 and V is TRBV5-1; TRBD1 matches at 7 bases. J lost 3 bases, V lost 3 bases, and 21 bases had no gene match. This CDR3 comprises 19 residues. The germline V gene encodes CDR1 SGHRS and CDR2 YFSETQ. The CDR3 nucleotides are TGCGCCAGCAGCTCCTTCCGGGACAGCGGCAAGACGGACCTCTACGAGCAGTACTTC. Its protein is CASSSFRDSGKTDLYEQYF. The full variable domain, completed using reference TRBV5-1 and TRBJ2-7, is KAGVTQTPRYLIKTRGQQVTLSCSPISGHRSVSWYQQTPGQGLQFLFEYFSETQRNKGNFPGRFSGRQFSNSRSEMNVSTLELGDSALYLCASSSFRDSGKTDLYEQYFGPGTRLTVT.

The chain uses TRBV6-6 and TRBJ2-7, with D perhaps TRBD2 (6 bases). CDR1 MNHNY and CDR2 SVGAGI come from the germline V gene (reference sequence). Trimming left V 5 bases short and J 3 bases short, with 14 bases between. This CDR3 contains 14 residues. CDR3 bases: TGTGCCAGCAGTGACCCGGGACTCCGCTACGAGCAGTACTTC. Amino acid sequence: CASSDPGLRYEQYF.

The V gene is TRBV7-2, the J gene TRBJ1-1; 9 bases are shared with TRBD1. This CDR3 has 15 amino acids. Germline V lookup: CDR1 SGHTA, CDR2 FQGNSA. The V gene end was trimmed by 5 bases and the J gene end by 0 bases; junction bases not matched to a gene: 4. The CDR3 coding sequence is TGTGCCAGCAGCCCCGGACAGGGGCTGAACACTGAAGCTTTCTTT. Translated: CASSPGQGLNTEAFF.

This clone has a handful of counts. This chain links TRBV6-1 with TRBJ2-3; TRBD1 agrees at 7 bases. Germline CDR1 reads MNHNS; CDR2 reads SASEGT. This CDR3 region has 15 residues. Germline trimming cut 2 bases from V and 5 bases from J; bases unmatched to any gene: 7. The CDR3: CASSETPDRVDTQYF. The DNA of the CDR3 is TGTGCCAGCAGTGAAACCCCAGACAGGGTAGATACGCAGTATTTT.

This clone was observed a few times. A read error may produce the germline difference seen at one junction end. The same CDR3 can be traced to other DNA sequences in this sample. This chain uses TRBV28 with TRBJ1-1; D gene uncertain. Germline V gives CDR1 MDHEN, CDR2 SYDVKM. CDR3 length: 14 residues. The CDR3 sequence is CASAYRGGNTEAFF. The CDR3 coding sequence is TGTGCCAGCGCATACCGAGGAGGGAACACTGAGGCTTTCTTT.

This clone was seen a handful of times. This chain connects TRBV7-2 to TRBJ1-1; TRBD1 matches at 7 bases. The CDR3 contains 15 residues. The J segment lost 0 bases and the V segment lost 3 bases, leaving 4 bases of the junction unmatched. Germline V gene lookup returns CDR1 SGHTA and CDR2 FQGNSA. CDR3 nucleotide sequence: TGTGCCAGCAGCTTTGGACAGGTCATGAACACTGAAGCTTTCTTT. This translates into CASSFGQVMNTEAFF. The whole variable domain, filled in from reference TRBV7-2 and TRBJ1-1, reads GAGVSQSPSNKVTEKGKDVELRCDPISGHTALYWYRQSLGQGLEFLIYFQGNSAPDKSGLPSDRFSAERTGGSVSTLTIQRTQQEDSAVYLCASSFGQVMNTEAFFGQGTRLTVV.

V usage is TRBV5-4 and J usage is TRBJ2-3, with D unresolved. Trimming left V 0 bases short and J 2 bases short, with 7 bases between. Per germline, CDR1 SGHNT and CDR2 YYREEE (reference sequence). The CDR3 is 14 amino acids. CDR3 sequence reads: CASSLAPYTDTQYF. CDR3 DNA sequence: TGTGCCAGCAGCTTGGCCCCCTACACAGATACGCAGTATTTT.

The rearrangement links TRBV6-1 to TRBJ2-3; 14 bases fit TRBD2. After removal of 3 bases from V and 4 bases from J, the junction contained 9 bases not matched to a gene. This CDR3 comprises 18 residues. CDR1 MNHNS and CDR2 SASEGT come from the germline V gene. In nucleotides, the CDR3 is TGTGCCAGCAGTGAGAGACTAGCGGGGGGGCTCATACCAGATACGCAGTATTTT. Encoded protein: CASSERLAGGLIPDTQYF.

This clone has only a few counts. The V and J genes are TRBV4-1 and TRBJ1-3; a possible D gene is TRBD1 (5 bases). In germline, CDR1 is MGHRA, CDR2 YSYEKL. The V gene lost 2 bases and the J gene lost 0 bases, with 11 bases spanning the gap. The CDR3 is made up of 16 amino acids. Written as DNA, the CDR3 is TGCGCCAGCAGCCAATCGATAGACAGCTCTGGAAACACCATATATTTT. Translated, it gives CASSQSIDSSGNTIYF.

CDR3 DNA sequence: TGTGCCAGCAGTGAAAGAGGCGGTGGGTCCACAGATACGCAGTATTTT. This sequence encodes CASSERGGGSTDTQYF. J is TRBJ2-3 and V is TRBV2; D call uncertain. Germline V lookup: CDR1 SNHLY, CDR2 FYNNEI. Trimming stripped 2 bases from V and 2 bases from J, with 14 bases between. This CDR3 region has 16 residues.